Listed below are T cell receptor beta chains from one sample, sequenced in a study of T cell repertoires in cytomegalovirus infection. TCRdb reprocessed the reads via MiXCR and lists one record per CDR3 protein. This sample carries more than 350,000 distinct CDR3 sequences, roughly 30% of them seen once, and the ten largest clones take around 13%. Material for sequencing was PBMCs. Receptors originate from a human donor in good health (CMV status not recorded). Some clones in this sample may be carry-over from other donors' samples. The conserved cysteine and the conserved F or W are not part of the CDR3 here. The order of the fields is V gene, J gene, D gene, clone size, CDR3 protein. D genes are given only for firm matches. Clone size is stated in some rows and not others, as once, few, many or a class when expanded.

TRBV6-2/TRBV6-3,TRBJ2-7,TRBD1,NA,ASRQGISYEQY
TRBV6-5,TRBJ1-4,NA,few,ASSPGHIDEKLF
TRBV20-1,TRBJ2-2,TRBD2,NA,SARAASSGGVATGELF
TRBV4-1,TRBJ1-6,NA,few,ASSQEVSLSPLH
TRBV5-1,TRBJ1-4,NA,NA,ASSLAQASSNEKLF
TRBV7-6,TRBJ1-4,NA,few,ASSLARGTTNEKLF
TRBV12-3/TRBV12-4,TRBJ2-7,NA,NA,ASSSPSGPGPYEQY
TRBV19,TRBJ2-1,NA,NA,ASGSGSQWNEQF
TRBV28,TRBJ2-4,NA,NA,ASSLGVDVAAKNIQY
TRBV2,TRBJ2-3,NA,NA,ATRNRDLPGDTQY
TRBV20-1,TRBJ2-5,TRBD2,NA,SALPGTSGGGRETQY
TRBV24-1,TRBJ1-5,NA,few,ATSEVDSNQPQH
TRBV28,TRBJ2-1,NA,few,ASTQGDEQF
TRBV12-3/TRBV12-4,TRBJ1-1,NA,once,ASNGGSWTEAF
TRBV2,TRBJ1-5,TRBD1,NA,ASRPQGVGNQPQH
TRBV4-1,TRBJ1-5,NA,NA,ASSQGVMGGQPQH
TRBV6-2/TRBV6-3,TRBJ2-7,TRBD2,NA,ASTLFGGSSYEQY
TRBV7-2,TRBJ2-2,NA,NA,ASRSQVNTGELF
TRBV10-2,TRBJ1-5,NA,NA,VSSATGPQH
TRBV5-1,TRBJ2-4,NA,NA,ASSPRSPDIQY
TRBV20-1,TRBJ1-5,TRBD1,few,SARWGLKQGNQPQH
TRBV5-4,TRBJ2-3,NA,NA,ASSLAGVVGDTQY
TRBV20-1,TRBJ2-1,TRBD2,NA,SAWLAGYNEQF
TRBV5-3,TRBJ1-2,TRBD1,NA,ASSKLRDRIFYGYT
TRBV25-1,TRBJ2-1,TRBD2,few,ASSGAGVREDEQF
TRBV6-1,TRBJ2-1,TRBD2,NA,ASRYPSGGGHGEQF
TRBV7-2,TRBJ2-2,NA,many,ASRPPVTRVVPNTGELF
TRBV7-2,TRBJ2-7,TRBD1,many,ASSFGQGDEQY
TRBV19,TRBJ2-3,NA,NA,ASSDRATDTQY
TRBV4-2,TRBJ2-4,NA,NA,ASIQERQENALKRIAKNIQY
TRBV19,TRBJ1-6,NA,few,ATRRNGDSPLH
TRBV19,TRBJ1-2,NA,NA,ASSQISQGTINYGYT
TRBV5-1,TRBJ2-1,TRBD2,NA,ASSLAGGVNEQF
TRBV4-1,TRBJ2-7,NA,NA,ASSQSGSEQY
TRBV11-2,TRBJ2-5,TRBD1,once,AGSPPLTGLKTQY
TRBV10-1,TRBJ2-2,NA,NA,ASSEPGQGTGELF
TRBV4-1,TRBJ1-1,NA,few,ASSQHPQGSQSEAF
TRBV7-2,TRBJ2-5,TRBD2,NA,ASSLGGWTSGGPQETQY
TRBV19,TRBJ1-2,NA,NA,ASSSRNSYGYT
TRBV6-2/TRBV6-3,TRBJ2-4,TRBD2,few,ASSLPAGVTNIQY
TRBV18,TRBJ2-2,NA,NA,ASSPTLSNTGELF
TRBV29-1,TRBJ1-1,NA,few,SVRIMNTEAF
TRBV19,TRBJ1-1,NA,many,ASSISGVNTEAF
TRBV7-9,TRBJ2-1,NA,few,ASSLVLAAFANNEQF
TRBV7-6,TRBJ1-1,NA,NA,ASSLSADLNTEAF
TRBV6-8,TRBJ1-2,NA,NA,ASSPLSAGYYGYT
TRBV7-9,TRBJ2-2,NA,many,ASSRTGGAVAGELF
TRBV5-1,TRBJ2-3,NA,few,ASRISTDTQY
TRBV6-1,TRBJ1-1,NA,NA,ASSEREGREAF
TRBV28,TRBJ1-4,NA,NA,ASTTPGRINEKLF
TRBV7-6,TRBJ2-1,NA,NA,ASSLPPAVAYNEQF
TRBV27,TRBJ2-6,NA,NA,ASSLSRSPGSVANVLT
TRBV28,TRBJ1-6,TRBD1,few,ASSLTPGQGALANSPLH
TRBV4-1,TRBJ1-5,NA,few,ASSGGQGTGFPQPQH
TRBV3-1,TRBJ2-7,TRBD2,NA,ASSRAGGYEQY
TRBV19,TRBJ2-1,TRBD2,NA,ASSIDSSTSGGYNEQF